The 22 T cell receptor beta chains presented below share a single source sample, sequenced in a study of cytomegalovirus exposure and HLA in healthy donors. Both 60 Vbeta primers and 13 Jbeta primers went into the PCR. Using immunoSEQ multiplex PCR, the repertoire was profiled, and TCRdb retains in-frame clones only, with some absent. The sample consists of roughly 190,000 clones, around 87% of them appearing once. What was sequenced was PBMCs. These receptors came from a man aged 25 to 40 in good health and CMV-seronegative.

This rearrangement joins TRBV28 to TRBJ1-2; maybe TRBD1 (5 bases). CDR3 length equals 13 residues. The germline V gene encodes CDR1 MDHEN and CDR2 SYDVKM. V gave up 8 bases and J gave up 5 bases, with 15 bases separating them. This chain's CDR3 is CASWGGDWYGYTF. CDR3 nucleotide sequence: TGTGCCAGCTGGGGCGGGGACTGGTATGGCTACACCTTC.

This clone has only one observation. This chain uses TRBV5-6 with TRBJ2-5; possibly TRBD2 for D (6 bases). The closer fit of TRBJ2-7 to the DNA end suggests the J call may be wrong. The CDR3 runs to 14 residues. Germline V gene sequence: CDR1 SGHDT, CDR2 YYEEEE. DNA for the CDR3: TGTGCCAGCCTATACCGCGGGGCCTCCTACGAGCAGTACTTC. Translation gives CASLYRGASYEQYF.

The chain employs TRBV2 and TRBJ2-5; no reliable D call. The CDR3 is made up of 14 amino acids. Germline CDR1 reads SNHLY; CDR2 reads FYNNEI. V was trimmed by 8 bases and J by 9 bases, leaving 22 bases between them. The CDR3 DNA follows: TGTGCCAGCGCCCCATCGCCAGGCCCAAAGCCCCAGTACTTC. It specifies CASAPSPGPKPQYF.

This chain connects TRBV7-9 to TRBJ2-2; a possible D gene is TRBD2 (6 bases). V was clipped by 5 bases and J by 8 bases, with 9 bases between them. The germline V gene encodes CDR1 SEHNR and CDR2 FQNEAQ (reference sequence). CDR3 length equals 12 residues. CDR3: CASSTTRGELFF. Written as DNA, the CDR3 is TGTGCCAGCAGCACGACTAGGGGGGAGCTGTTTTTT.

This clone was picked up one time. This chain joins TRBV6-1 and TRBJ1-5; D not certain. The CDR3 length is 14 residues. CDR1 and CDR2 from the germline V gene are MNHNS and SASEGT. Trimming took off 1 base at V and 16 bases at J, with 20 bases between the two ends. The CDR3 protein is CASSEDHSQPPGHF. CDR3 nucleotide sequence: TGTGCCAGCAGTGAAGACCACAGTCAACCCCCTGGACATTTT.

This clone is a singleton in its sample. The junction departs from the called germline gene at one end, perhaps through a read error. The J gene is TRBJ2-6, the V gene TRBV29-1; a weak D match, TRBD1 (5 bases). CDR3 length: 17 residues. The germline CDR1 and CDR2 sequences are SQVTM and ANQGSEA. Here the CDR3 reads CSVESQKLSSGANGLTF. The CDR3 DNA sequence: TGCAGCGTTGAATCGCAGAAACTGAGCTCTGGGGCCAACGGCCTGACTTTC.

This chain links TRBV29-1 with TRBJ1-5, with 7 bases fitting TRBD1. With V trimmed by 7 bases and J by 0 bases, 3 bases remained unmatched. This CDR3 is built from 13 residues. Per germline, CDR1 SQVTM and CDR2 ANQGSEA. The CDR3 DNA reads TGCAGCGCTGCAGGGGGTAGCAATCAGCCCCAGCATTTT. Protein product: CSAAGGSNQPQHF.

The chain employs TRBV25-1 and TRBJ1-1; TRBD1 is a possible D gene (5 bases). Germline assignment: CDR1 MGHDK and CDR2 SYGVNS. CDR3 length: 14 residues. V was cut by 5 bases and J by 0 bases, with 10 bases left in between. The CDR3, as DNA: TGTGCCAGCAGTTTGTGGGGGGTGAACACTGAAGCTTTCTTT. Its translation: CASSLWGVNTEAFF.

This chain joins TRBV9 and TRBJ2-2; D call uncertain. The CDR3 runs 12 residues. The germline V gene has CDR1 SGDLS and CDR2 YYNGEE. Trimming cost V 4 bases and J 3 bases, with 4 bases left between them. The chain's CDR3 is CASSLYTGELFF. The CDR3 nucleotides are TGTGCCAGCAGCCTCTACACCGGGGAGCTGTTTTTT.

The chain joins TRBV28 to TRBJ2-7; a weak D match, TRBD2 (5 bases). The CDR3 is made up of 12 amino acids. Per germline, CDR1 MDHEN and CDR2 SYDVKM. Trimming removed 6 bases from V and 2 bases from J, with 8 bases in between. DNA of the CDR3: TGTGCCAGCAGGGGAGTAGCCTACGAGCAGTACTTC. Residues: CASRGVAYEQYF.

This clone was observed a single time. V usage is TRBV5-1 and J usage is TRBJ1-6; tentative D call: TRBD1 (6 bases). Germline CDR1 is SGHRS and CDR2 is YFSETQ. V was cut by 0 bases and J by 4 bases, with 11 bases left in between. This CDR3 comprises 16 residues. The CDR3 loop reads CASSLGTDLYNSPLHF. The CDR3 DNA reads TGCGCCAGCAGCTTGGGGACAGACCTTTATAATTCACCCCTCCACTTT.

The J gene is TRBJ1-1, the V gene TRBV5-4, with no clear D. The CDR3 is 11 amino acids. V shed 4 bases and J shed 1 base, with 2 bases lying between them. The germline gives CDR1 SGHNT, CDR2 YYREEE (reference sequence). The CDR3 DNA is TGTGCCAGCAGCCGGAACACTGAAGCTTTCTTT. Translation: CASSRNTEAFF.

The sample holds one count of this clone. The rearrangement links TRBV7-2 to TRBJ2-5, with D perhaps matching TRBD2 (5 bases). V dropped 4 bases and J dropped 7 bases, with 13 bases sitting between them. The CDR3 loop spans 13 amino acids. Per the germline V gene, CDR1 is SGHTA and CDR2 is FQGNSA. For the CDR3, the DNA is TGTGCCAGCAGCTCCCCGGGCCGGGGGACCCAGTACTTC. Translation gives CASSSPGRGTQYF.

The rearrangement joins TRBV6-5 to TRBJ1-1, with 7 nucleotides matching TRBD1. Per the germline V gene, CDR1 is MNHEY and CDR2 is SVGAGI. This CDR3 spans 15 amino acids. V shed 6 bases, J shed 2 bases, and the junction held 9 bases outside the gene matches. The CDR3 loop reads CASRRTRDSNTEAFF. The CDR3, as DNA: TGTGCCAGCAGACGCACCCGGGACAGCAACACTGAAGCTTTCTTT.

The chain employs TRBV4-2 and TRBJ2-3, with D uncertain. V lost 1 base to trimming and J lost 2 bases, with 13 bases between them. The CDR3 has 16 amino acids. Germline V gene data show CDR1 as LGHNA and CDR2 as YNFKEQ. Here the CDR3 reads CASSQGLPTFTDTQYF. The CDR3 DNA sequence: TGTGCCAGCAGCCAAGGCTTGCCTACCTTCACAGATACGCAGTATTTT.

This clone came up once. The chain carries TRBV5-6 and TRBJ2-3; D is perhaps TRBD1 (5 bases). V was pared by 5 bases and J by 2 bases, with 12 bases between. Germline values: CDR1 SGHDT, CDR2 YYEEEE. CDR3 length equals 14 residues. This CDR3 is CASRGAGFTDTQYF. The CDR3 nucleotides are TGTGCCAGCAGAGGGGCAGGATTCACAGATACGCAGTATTTT.

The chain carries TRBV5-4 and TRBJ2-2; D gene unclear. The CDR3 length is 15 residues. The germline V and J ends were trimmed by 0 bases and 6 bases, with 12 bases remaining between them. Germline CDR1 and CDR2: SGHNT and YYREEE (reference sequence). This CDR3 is CASSLGGQYAGELFF. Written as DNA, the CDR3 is TGTGCCAGCAGCTTGGGAGGTCAGTACGCCGGGGAGCTGTTTTTT. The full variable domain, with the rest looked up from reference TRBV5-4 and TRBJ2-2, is ETGVTQSPTHLIKTRGQQVTLRCSSQSGHNTVSWYQQALGQGPQFIFQYYREEENGRGNFPPRFSGLQFPNYSSELNVNALELDDSALYLCASSLGGQYAGELFFGEGSRLTVL.

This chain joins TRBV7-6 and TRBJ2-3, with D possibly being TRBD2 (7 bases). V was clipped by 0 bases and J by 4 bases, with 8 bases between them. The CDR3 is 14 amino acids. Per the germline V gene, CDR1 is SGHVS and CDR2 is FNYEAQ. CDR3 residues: CASSLAGGADTQYF. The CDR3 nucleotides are TGTGCCAGCAGCTTAGCAGGGGGGGCAGATACGCAGTATTTT.

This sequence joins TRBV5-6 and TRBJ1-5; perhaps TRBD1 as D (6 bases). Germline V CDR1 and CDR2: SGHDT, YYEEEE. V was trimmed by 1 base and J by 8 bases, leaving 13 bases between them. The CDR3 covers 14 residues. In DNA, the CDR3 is TGTGCCAGCAGCTTGTCAGCAGGGACAAAGCCCCAGCATTTT. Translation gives CASSLSAGTKPQHF.

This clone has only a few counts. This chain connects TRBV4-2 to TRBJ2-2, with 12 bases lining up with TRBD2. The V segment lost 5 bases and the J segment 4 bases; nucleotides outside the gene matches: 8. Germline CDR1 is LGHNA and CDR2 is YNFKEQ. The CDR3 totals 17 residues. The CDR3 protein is CASSGGLAGFSTGELFF. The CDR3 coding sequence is TGTGCCAGCAGCGGTGGACTAGCGGGGTTTTCCACCGGGGAGCTGTTTTTT.

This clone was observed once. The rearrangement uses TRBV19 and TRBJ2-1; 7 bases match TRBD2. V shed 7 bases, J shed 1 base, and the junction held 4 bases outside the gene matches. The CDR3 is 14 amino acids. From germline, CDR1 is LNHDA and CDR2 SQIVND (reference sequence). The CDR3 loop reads CASINGGSYNEQFF. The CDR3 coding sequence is TGTGCCAGTATTAACGGGGGGTCCTACAATGAGCAGTTCTTC.

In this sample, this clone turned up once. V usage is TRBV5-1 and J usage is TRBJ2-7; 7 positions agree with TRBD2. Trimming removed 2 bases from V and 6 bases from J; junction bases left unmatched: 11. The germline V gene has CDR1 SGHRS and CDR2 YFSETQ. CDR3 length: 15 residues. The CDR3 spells CASSFWGGSRAEQYF. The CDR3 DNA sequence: TGCGCCAGCAGCTTTTGGGGAGGGAGCAGGGCCGAGCAGTACTTC.